This T cell receptor (beta chain) was identified during a study of control samples from healthy donors and cancer patients. CDR1 SGHDT and CDR2 YYEEEE come from the germline V gene. V lost 4 bases, J lost 5 bases, and 7 bases stayed unmatched. The CDR3 totals 15 residues. The data were produced by immunoSEQ multiplex PCR, yet TCRdb's version contains in-frame clones alone and is incomplete. The table has 400,000 to 450,000 clones, approximately 92% seen once. The clonotype comes from a man aged 35-49 years with head and neck cancer. The chain links TRBV5-6 to TRBJ2-7, with 12 bases aligning to TRBD2. Sequences were obtained from PBMCs. Here the CDR3 reads CASSLAGGTFHEQYF. CDR3 nucleotide sequence: TGTGCCAGCAGCCTAGCGGGAGGGACGTTCCACGAGCAGTACTTC.